The table lists the clone carrying this TCR beta chain with many counts. V dropped 0 bases and J dropped 5; count of bases not matched to a gene: 2. CDR1 and CDR2 from the germline V gene are KGHSH and LQKENI. The CDR3 covers 14 residues. TCRdb re-analysed the 5' RACE reads in MiXCR, keeping a single row per CDR3 protein. This table holds 3,000 to 4,000 distinct CDR3 sequences, 32% found once. This sample is part of a study of neurological immune-mediated disorders. There were 800,000 to 1,000,000 CD4+ or CD8+ T cells used in the sorted libraries. The chain recombines TRBV18 with TRBJ2-5, with 8 nucleotides matching TRBD1. This clonotype originated in a man in his fifties with HTLV-1-associated myelopathy (HAM/TSP). Sequenced material: CD8+ T cells from blood. CDR3 sequence: CASSPPRDRETQYF. CDR3 DNA: TGTGCCAGCTCACCACCCCGGGACAGGGAGACCCAGTACTTC.